This passage covers 18 T cell receptor beta chains from one sample sequenced in a study of CD8+CD57+ T cells in acquired aplastic anemia. Profiling that covered TCR beta VDJ and CDR3 relied on genomic DNA as its template. In TCRdb, the reads were re-called with MiXCR into one record per CDR3 protein. The table has about 100,000 distinct CDR3 sequences, less than 65% seen once. The sample consisted of sorted CD4+, CD8+, or CD8+CD57+ T cells (not recorded which) from PBMCs. The receptor set was obtained from a human donor in good health, serving as a control.

Regarding this clonotype: Here the CDR3 omits its conserved ending phenylalanine or tryptophan, so a read error is the likely source. The chain recombines TRBV12-3 or TRBV12-4 with TRBJ2-3; perhaps TRBD1 as D (6 bases). The CDR3 consists of 20 residues. V was trimmed by 2 bases and J by 4 bases, leaving 28 bases between them. The CDR3 is CASSLPPINLQGGYPDTQYL. DNA of the CDR3: TGTGCCAGCAGTTTACCGCCTATCAACTTACAGGGCGGATATCCAGATACGCAGTATCTT.

Comments on this clonotype: This may arise from a read error, as a much more abundant clone is one base away. Given the absence of the conserved phenylalanine or tryptophan at the CDR3 end, a read error is likely. This chain connects TRBV30 to TRBJ1-6, with 7 bases lining up with TRBD1. The V and J ends lost 3 bases and 7 bases, in that order; junction bases with no gene match: 12. This CDR3 comprises 16 residues. The V gene's germline CDR1 is GTSNPN and CDR2 SVGIG (reference sequence). The CDR3 reads CAWREPGGNKNSPLHL. DNA of the CDR3: TGTGCCTGGAGGGAACCAGGGGGAAACAAAAATTCACCCCTCCACCTT.

As for this clonotype: One end of the junction does not line up with germline, which may come from a read error. This rearrangement joins TRBV10-3 to TRBJ2-6, with 13 positions matching TRBD2. The CDR3 spans 18 residues. The V gene's germline CDR1 is ENHRY and CDR2 SYGVKD. As DNA, the CDR3 is TGTGCCAGCAGTGGGACTAGCGGGGATCTCCTCTGGGCCAACGTCCTGACTTTC. As protein: CASSGTSGDLLWANVLTF.

The sample holds many counts of this clonotype. CDR3 loop: CASSERDGAFGGYTF. The CDR3 nucleotides read TGTGCCAGCAGTGAAAGGGACGGTGCTTTTGGTGGCTACACCTTC. The chain joins TRBV6-1 to TRBJ1-2, with D perhaps TRBD1 (5 bases). V lost 2 bases, J lost 7 bases, and 17 bases lay in between. The CDR3 consists of 15 residues. CDR1 is MNHNS, CDR2 SASEGT, per germline.

This clonotype was observed many times. This chain connects TRBV10-3 to TRBJ1-1; D not resolved. The CDR3 loop spans 14 amino acids. CDR1 and CDR2 (germline): ENHRY, SYGVKD. Trimming removed 10 bases at V and 1 base at J, with 16 bases between. In DNA, the CDR3 is TGTGCCACCTCGGAAGGCCGCTCGAACACTGAAGCTTTCTTT. The encoded protein is CATSEGRSNTEAFF.

V usage is TRBV5-1 and J usage is TRBJ1-1; D may be TRBD1 (6 bases). Trimming removed 2 bases from V and 1 base from J, with 9 bases in between. The CDR3 runs to 14 residues. Looked up from germline, CDR1 is SGHRS and CDR2 is YFSETQ. CDR3 DNA: TGCGCCAGCAGCTTAAACAGGGCGAACACTGAAGCTTTCTTT. This encodes CASSLNRANTEAFF.

This clonotype was found many times. The V gene is TRBV4-2, the J gene TRBJ1-3, with 9 bases matching TRBD1. Germline V gene sequence: CDR1 LGHNA, CDR2 YNFKEQ. The length of the CDR3 is 17 residues. Trimming removed 1 base from V and 0 bases from J; junction bases left unmatched: 4. The CDR3 loop is CASSQAQTGGSGNTIYF. The DNA of the CDR3 is TGTGCCAGCAGCCAAGCTCAGACAGGGGGCTCTGGAAACACCATATATTTT.

Comments on this clonotype: The junction does not match germline at one end; this may be a read error. V usage is TRBV7-9 and J usage is TRBJ2-5; a possible D gene is TRBD2 (5 bases). CDR3 length: 15 residues. Germline-derived CDR1 and CDR2 are SEHNR and FQNEAQ (reference sequence). CDR3 residues: CASSSIRGTSPPEGF. CDR3 DNA: TGTGCCAGCAGCTCCATCCGAGGAACTAGTCCTCCCGAGGGCTTC.

This clonotype was counted at least ten times. CDR3 amino acids: CSARGGLGWIQYF. The CDR3 nucleotides are TGCAGTGCTAGAGGAGGTCTGGGTTGGATTCAGTACTTC. The gene calls are TRBV20-1 and TRBJ2-4; D is uncertain. The CDR3 is made up of 13 amino acids. V lost 1 base to trimming and J lost 10 bases, with 14 bases between them. From germline, CDR1 is DFQATT and CDR2 SNEGSKA (reference sequence).

The CDR3, as DNA: TGTGCCAGCAGCGCATCACTAGCGGACGAGCAGTACTTC. Amino acid sequence: CASSASLADEQYF. This chain connects TRBV9 to TRBJ2-7; TRBD2 matches 8 bases. The CDR3 is 13 residues long. V gave up 3 bases and J gave up 5 bases; unmatched junction bases: 4. Germline CDR1 and CDR2: SGDLS and YYNGEE.

Concerning this clonotype: A much larger clone differs from this one at a single base, so this may be a read error. V is TRBV4-1 and J is TRBJ1-2; D is ambiguous. The CDR3 has 14 amino acids. V was clipped by 1 base and J by 6 bases, with 12 bases between them. Per the germline V gene, CDR1 is MGHRA and CDR2 is YSYEKL. In DNA, the CDR3 is TGCGCCAGCAGCCAAGGGTCCCGGGCCCATGGCTACACCTTC. Translation gives CASSQGSRAHGYTF.

In regard to this clonotype: This may be a read error, as it is one base from a much larger clone. This chain links TRBV4-2 with TRBJ1-4, with D unresolved. The V gene's germline CDR1 is LGHNA and CDR2 YNFKEQ. The CDR3 spans 15 residues. V was trimmed by 4 bases and J by 3 bases, leaving 12 bases between them. The CDR3 reads CASSPKISSNEKLFF. The CDR3 nucleotides are TGTGCCAGCAGCCCCAAGATTAGTTCTAATGAAAAACTGTTTTTT.

This clonotype was recorded at least ten times. The V gene is TRBV29-1, the J gene TRBJ2-3, with TRBD2 matching over 10 bases. Germline loops: CDR1 SQVTM, CDR2 ANQGSEA. CDR3 length: 17 amino acids. Trimming removed 4 bases from V and 1 base from J; junction bases left unmatched: 11. CDR3 sequence reads: CSVAGGPSGGRTDTQYF. DNA of the CDR3: TGCAGCGTTGCTGGGGGGCCTAGCGGGGGCCGCACAGATACGCAGTATTTT.

As regards this clonotype: One end of the junction does not line up with germline, which may come from a read error. The CDR3 sequence is CASSLSSTIQGAPTYEQYF. The DNA of the CDR3 is TGTGCTAGCAGCTTATCCTCAACCATTCAGGGGGCGCCTACCTACGAGCAGTACTTC. The J gene is TRBJ2-7, the V gene TRBV7-6; 8 nucleotides agree with TRBD1. CDR3 length equals 19 residues. Germline V gene sequence: CDR1 SGHVS, CDR2 FNYEAQ.

This clonotype was picked up many times. The V and J genes are TRBV7-2 and TRBJ1-6; TRBD1 matches at 8 bases. V gave up 3 bases and J gave up 10 bases; unmatched junction bases: 8. Germline CDR1 SGHTA, CDR2 FQGNSA. The CDR3 runs 15 residues. This chain's CDR3 is CASSFPDRAGSPLHF. DNA for the CDR3: TGTGCCAGCAGCTTCCCGGACAGGGCCGGGTCACCCCTCCACTTT.

To note about this clonotype: A much larger clone is a single base away; this may be a read error. The rearrangement links TRBV4-3 to TRBJ2-3; D possibly corresponds to TRBD2 (6 bases). Germline CDR1 reads LGHNA; CDR2 reads YSLEER. The CDR3 spans 14 residues. Trimming took 5 bases from V and 8 from J, leaving 17 bases between them. The CDR3: CASSSRGSEGTQYF. CDR3 DNA: TGCGCCAGCAGCTCGCGGGGCAGCGAAGGTACGCAGTATTTT.

The gene calls are TRBV7-2 and TRBJ2-5; TRBD2 aligns across 7 bases. J lost 5 bases, V lost 5 bases, and 8 bases had no gene match. The CDR3 is 14 amino acids. Germline assignment: CDR1 SGHTA and CDR2 FQGNSA. The CDR3 DNA is TGTGCCAGCAGCACCCAGCGGGGCGGGGAGACCCAGTACTTC. Translating gives CASSTQRGGETQYF.

Worth noting for this clonotype: At one of its ends the junction is not consistent with the germline gene, which may arise from a read error. The chain joins TRBV10-1 to TRBJ1-3; D gene ambiguous. Germline CDR1 is WNHNN and CDR2 is SYGVQD (reference sequence). The CDR3 runs to 14 residues. The CDR3 DNA is TGTGCCATCAGCCTGACCCGCTCTGGAAACACCATATATTTT. Residues: CAISLTRSGNTIYF.